This T cell receptor (beta chain) was profiled in a study of T cell repertoires in cytomegalovirus infection. TCRdb called the reads again in MiXCR, with one record for every CDR3 protein. The profile shows more than 85,000 distinct CDR3 sequences, 20% to 30% of them singletons. Germline CDR1 reads MNHNS; CDR2 reads SASEGT. CDR3 length: 15 residues. V lost 1 base and J lost 2; bases outside the gene matches: 3. This clonotype occurred many times. The chain has TRBV6-1 and TRBJ1-2; 8 bases agree with TRBD1. Sequences were obtained from CD8+ T cells from PBMCs. This TCR came from a human donor in good health (CMV status not recorded). Some clones in this sample may be carry-over from other donors' samples. DNA of the CDR3: TGTGCCAGCAGTGAAGAGGCAGGGGGCAACTATGGCTACACCTTC. This gives the protein CASSEEAGGNYGYTF.